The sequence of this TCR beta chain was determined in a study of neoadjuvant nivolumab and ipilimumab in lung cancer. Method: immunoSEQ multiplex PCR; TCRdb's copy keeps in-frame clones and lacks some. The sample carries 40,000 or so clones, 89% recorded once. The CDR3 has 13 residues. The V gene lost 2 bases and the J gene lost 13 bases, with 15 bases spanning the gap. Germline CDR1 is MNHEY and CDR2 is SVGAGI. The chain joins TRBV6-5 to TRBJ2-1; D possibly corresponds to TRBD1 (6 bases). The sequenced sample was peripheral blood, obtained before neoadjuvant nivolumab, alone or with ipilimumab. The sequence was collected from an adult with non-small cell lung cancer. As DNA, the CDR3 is TGTGCCAGCAGTTACGTCCAGGGGCCCCCACAGTTCTTC. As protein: CASSYVQGPPQFF.